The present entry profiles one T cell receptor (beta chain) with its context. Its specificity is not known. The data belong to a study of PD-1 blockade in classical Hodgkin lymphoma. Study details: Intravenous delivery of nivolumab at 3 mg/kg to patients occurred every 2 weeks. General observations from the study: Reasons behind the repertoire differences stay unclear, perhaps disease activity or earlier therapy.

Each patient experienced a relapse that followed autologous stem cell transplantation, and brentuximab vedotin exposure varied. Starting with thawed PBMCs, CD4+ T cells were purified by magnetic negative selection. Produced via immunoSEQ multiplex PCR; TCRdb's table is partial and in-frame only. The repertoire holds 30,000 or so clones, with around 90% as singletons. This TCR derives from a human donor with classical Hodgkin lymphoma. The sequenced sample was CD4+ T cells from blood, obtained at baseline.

The CDR3, as DNA: TGTGCCAGCGCTTACGGGCCTGGGGCCAACGTCCTGACTTTC. It yields the protein CASAYGPGANVLTF. The V call is TRBV6-5, the J call TRBJ2-6; no clear D. CDR3 length: 14 amino acids. The germline V gene encodes CDR1 MNHEY and CDR2 SVGAGI. V lost 8 bases, J lost 2 bases, and 10 bases lay in between.